What follows are 20 T cell receptor beta chains derived from one specimen sequenced in a study of T-cell reconstitution after alpha-beta-depleted transplantation in children. Unique molecular identifiers featured in how the TCRbeta library was prepared. Each CDR3 protein is one row after TCRdb ran MiXCR on the PCR reads. The table includes roughly 670,000 distinct CDR3 sequences, roughly 14% detected once. Source: PBMCs, taken before TCRalphabeta/CD19-depleted stem cell transplant. Receptors originate from a girl aged 2-15 years with congenital amegakaryocytic thrombocytopenia, due to receive a stem cell transplant.

The chain is built from TRBV28 and TRBJ2-1; D unclear. CDR3 length: 13 residues. V dropped 7 bases and J dropped 6 bases, with 13 bases sitting between them. CDR1 is MDHEN, CDR2 SYDVKM, per germline. The CDR3 nucleotides read TGTGCCAGCACCGGTGGCGGCTTCAATGAGCAGTTCTTC. Protein: CASTGGGFNEQFF.

A few counts support this clonotype. The chain combines TRBV7-8 with TRBJ1-2; weak D call: TRBD1 (5 bases). Germline CDR1 is SGHVS and CDR2 is FQNEAQ. The CDR3 has 16 amino acids. The V end lost 5 bases, the J end lost 0 bases, and 16 bases lay between the germline ends. CDR3 DNA: TGTGCCAGCAGCGACTGGGACGTAAAAGCTAACTATGGCTACACCTTC. It specifies CASSDWDVKANYGYTF.

This clonotype was picked up many times. The chain links TRBV20-1 to TRBJ1-6; 10 nucleotides line up with TRBD1. In germline, CDR1 is DFQATT, CDR2 SNEGSKA (reference sequence). CDR3 length equals 16 residues. With 6 bases clipped from V and 2 bases from J, the junction kept 7 bases outside the gene matches. The CDR3 DNA reads as TGCAGTGCACAGACAGGGGGCGGTGCCTATAATTCACCCCTCCACTTT. Residues: CSAQTGGGAYNSPLHF.

Only a few counts were recorded for this clonotype. The V and J genes are TRBV5-1 and TRBJ2-5, with D uncertain. There are 14 residues in the CDR3. V gave up 0 bases and J gave up 5 bases, with 11 bases separating them. The germline CDR1 and CDR2 sequences are SGHRS and YFSETQ. This CDR3 reads CASSLGDPVETQYF. CDR3 in DNA: TGCGCCAGCAGCTTGGGAGACCCGGTCGAGACCCAGTACTTC.

This clonotype was seen ten or more times. This sequence joins TRBV7-9 and TRBJ2-2; 7 bases are a match to TRBD2. The CDR3 contains 15 residues. The germline gives CDR1 SEHNR, CDR2 FQNEAQ (reference sequence). V lost 1 base, J lost 5 bases, and 4 bases stayed unmatched. The CDR3 nucleotides read TGTGCCAGCAGCTTAGGACTAGCTTTGACCGGGGAGCTGTTTTTT. It encodes CASSLGLALTGELFF.

Concerning this clonotype: A read error may produce the germline difference seen at one junction end. The chain carries TRBV5-1 and TRBJ2-1; D unclear. Per the germline V gene, CDR1 is SGHRS and CDR2 is YFSETQ. This CDR3 has 15 amino acids. This CDR3 is CTSSWRSDAYNEQFF. The DNA of the CDR3 is TGCACCAGCAGCTGGCGATCGGATGCCTACAATGAGCAGTTCTTC.

The V gene is TRBV7-9, the J gene TRBJ2-1, with TRBD2 identical over 7 bases. The CDR3 extends over 14 amino acids. V lost 8 bases and J lost 8; bases outside the gene matches: 12. Germline V gene lookup returns CDR1 SEHNR and CDR2 FQNEAQ (reference sequence). The DNA for the CDR3 is TGTGCCAGCTTGTTCAGGACTGGGGGGGATGAGCAGTTCTTC. Protein product: CASLFRTGGDEQFF. Filled out from reference TRBV7-9 and TRBJ2-1, the complete variable domain reads DTGVSQNPRHKITKRGQNVTFRCDPISEHNRLYWYRQTLGQGPEFLTYFQNEAQLEKSRLLSDRFSAERPKGSFSTLEIQRTEQGDSAMYLCASLFRTGGDEQFFGPGTRLTVL.

This clonotype was counted ten times or more. The chain uses TRBV12-3 or TRBV12-4 and TRBJ2-2; perhaps TRBD1 as D (5 bases). V was trimmed by 2 bases and J by 2 bases, leaving 9 bases between them. The CDR3 contains 15 residues. CDR3 loop: CASSLLGQNTGELFF. The CDR3 DNA sequence: TGTGCCAGCAGTTTACTCGGACAAAACACCGGGGAGCTGTTTTTT.

The V and J genes are TRBV5-1 and TRBJ2-3; the D gene is possibly TRBD1 (5 bases). There are 16 residues in the CDR3. The ends were cut back, 7 bases at V and 2 bases at J, with 20 bases in the middle. Germline CDR1 SGHRS, CDR2 YFSETQ. CDR3 coding DNA: TGCGCCAGCGTACCGGGTCTACGACAGTTCACAGATACGCAGTATTTT. It translates to CASVPGLRQFTDTQYF.

This clonotype was detected a few times. The J gene is TRBJ1-3, the V gene TRBV29-1; D uncertain. Germline CDR1 reads SQVTM; CDR2 reads ANQGSEA. This CDR3 comprises 14 residues. Trimming took 1 base from V and 0 from J, leaving 7 bases between them. CDR3 loop: CSVEGSNSGNTIYF. The CDR3 DNA is TGCAGCGTTGAAGGCAGCAACTCTGGAAACACCATATATTTT. The variable domain in full, with the rest retrieved from reference TRBV29-1 and TRBJ1-3, is SAVISQKPSRDICQRGTSLTIQCQVDSQVTMMFWYRQQPGQSLTLIATANQGSEATYESGFVIDKFPISRPNLTFSTLTVSNMSPEDSSIYLCSVEGSNSGNTIYFGEGSWLTVV.

This clonotype occurred many times. This chain joins TRBV3-1 and TRBJ2-1; D is undetermined. The V gene lost 0 bases and the J gene lost 1 base, with 7 bases spanning the gap. This CDR3 spans 15 amino acids. The germline V gene has CDR1 LGHDT and CDR2 YNNKEL (reference sequence). The CDR3 protein is CASSQDPRSYNEQFF. As DNA, the CDR3 is TGTGCCAGCAGCCAAGATCCGCGGTCCTACAATGAGCAGTTCTTC.

This clonotype occurred many times. V gene TRBV20-1 combines with J gene TRBJ2-1; TRBD2 agrees at 7 bases. This CDR3 spans 15 amino acids. V gave up 1 base and J gave up 4 bases; unmatched junction bases: 7. Germline CDR1 reads DFQATT; CDR2 reads SNEGSKA (reference sequence). The CDR3 nucleotides are TGCAGTGCTAGAGTACGGGGGAGGGCTTACAATGAGCAGTTCTTC. It codes for CSARVRGRAYNEQFF.

The V gene is TRBV20-1, the J gene TRBJ2-1; maybe TRBD1 (6 bases). Germline assignment: CDR1 DFQATT and CDR2 SNEGSKA (reference sequence). The CDR3 runs 15 residues. V dropped 3 bases and J dropped 1 base, with 13 bases sitting between them. This chain's CDR3 is CSASLTGKSYNEQFF. The DNA for the CDR3 is TGCAGTGCTAGCTTAACAGGGAAATCCTACAATGAGCAGTTCTTC.

This clonotype has at least ten counts. The V call is TRBV29-1, the J call TRBJ2-3; D is unresolved. Germline CDR1 is SQVTM and CDR2 is ANQGSEA. Trimming removed 2 bases at V and 6 bases at J, with 15 bases between. This CDR3 has 14 amino acids. CDR3 protein: CSVEFLALGDTQYF. As DNA, the CDR3 is TGCAGCGTTGAATTCCTCGCTCTCGGGGATACGCAGTATTTT.

The chain uses TRBV20-1 and TRBJ2-1; a weak D match, TRBD1 (7 bases). The CDR3 totals 15 residues. V dropped 5 bases and J dropped 0 bases, with 14 bases sitting between them. Germline values: CDR1 DFQATT, CDR2 SNEGSKA (reference sequence). The CDR3 DNA reads TGCAGTGCTCAGGGGGGCGGACGCTCCTACAATGAGCAGTTCTTC. It specifies CSAQGGGRSYNEQFF.

This clonotype was detected many times. This chain links TRBV5-5 with TRBJ1-5; D call uncertain. Germline V lookup: CDR1 SGHKS, CDR2 YYEKEE (reference sequence). The CDR3 covers 15 residues. V lost 1 base and J lost 4, with 12 bases in between. The chain's CDR3 is CASSLLVAANQPQHF. Here the CDR3 DNA reads TGTGCCAGCAGCTTGTTAGTAGCGGCAAATCAGCCCCAGCATTTT. Full variable domain (rest looked up from reference TRBV5-5 and TRBJ1-5): DAGVTQSPTHLIKTRGQQVTLRCSPISGHKSVSWYQQVLGQGPQFIFQYYEKEERGRGNFPDRFSARQFPNYSSELNVNALLLGDSALYLCASSLLVAANQPQHFGDGTRLSIL.

This clonotype was observed many times. This chain links TRBV6-1 with TRBJ2-3, with TRBD2 matching over 9 bases. The germline gives CDR1 MNHNS, CDR2 SASEGT. V trimming: 6 bases; J trimming: 1 base; junction bases outside the gene matches: 8. The CDR3 loop spans 16 amino acids. The CDR3 sequence: CASRRIAGVGTDTQYF. The DNA of the CDR3 is TGTGCCAGCAGAAGGATAGCGGGAGTGGGCACAGATACGCAGTATTTT.

The chain joins TRBV7-9 to TRBJ2-7, with D possibly matching TRBD2 (6 bases). Germline CDR1 is SEHNR and CDR2 is FQNEAQ (reference sequence). The CDR3 is 14 residues long. The V gene lost 5 bases and the J gene lost 1 base, with 12 bases spanning the gap. CDR3: CASSGGWISYEQYF. DNA for the CDR3: TGTGCCAGCAGCGGAGGGTGGATTTCCTACGAGCAGTACTTC.

The sample holds a few counts of this clonotype. The J gene is TRBJ2-7, the V gene TRBV7-9; D is ambiguous. CDR1 is SEHNR, CDR2 FQNEAQ, per germline (reference sequence). The V and J ends lost 1 base and 2 bases respectively, with 9 bases between them. This CDR3 is 14 amino acids long. In DNA form, the CDR3 reads TGTGCCAGCAGCTTAGTCAGGTTCCCCTACGAGCAGTACTTC. Amino acids: CASSLVRFPYEQYF.

This chain connects TRBV20-1 to TRBJ2-2; 7 nucleotides match TRBD2. The ends lost 0 bases at V and 1 base at J; junction bases unmatched: 8. Germline-derived CDR1 and CDR2 are DFQATT and SNEGSKA (reference sequence). This CDR3 has 17 residues. The CDR3 DNA follows: TGCAGTGCTAGAGATCGGCTAGCGGCCCTGAACACCGGGGAGCTGTTTTTT. This sequence encodes CSARDRLAALNTGELFF.